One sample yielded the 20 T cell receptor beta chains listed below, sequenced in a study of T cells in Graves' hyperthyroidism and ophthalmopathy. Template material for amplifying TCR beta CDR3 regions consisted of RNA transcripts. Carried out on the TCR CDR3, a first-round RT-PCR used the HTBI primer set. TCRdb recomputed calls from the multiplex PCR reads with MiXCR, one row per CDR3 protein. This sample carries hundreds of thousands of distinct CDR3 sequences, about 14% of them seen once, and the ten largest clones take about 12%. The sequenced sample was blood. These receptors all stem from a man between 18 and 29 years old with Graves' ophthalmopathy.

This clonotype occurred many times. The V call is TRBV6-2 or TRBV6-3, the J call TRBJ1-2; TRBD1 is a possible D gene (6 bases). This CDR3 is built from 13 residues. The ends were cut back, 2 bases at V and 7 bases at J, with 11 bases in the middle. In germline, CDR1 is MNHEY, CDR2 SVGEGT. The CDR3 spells CASSYMGGRGYTF. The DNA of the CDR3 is TGTGCCAGCAGTTACATGGGGGGCCGTGGCTACACCTTC.

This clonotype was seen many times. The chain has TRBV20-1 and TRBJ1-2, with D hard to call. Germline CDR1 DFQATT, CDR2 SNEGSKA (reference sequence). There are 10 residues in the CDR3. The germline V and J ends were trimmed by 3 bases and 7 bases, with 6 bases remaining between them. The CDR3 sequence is CSARVTGYTF. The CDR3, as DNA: TGCAGTGCTAGGGTCACTGGCTACACCTTC.

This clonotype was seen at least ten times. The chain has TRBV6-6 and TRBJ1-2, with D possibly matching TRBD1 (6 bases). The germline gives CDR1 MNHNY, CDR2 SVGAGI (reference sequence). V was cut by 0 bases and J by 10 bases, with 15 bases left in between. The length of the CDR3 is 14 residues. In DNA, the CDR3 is TGTGCCAGCAGTTACTCGGGGGGGCGCGTTTACTACACCTTC. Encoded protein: CASSYSGGRVYYTF.

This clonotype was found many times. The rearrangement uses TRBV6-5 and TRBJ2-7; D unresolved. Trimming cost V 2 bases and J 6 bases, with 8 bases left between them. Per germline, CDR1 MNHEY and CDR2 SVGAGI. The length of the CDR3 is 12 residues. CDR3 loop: CASSYKNSEQYF. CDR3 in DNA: TGTGCCAGCAGTTACAAAAACTCCGAGCAGTACTTC.

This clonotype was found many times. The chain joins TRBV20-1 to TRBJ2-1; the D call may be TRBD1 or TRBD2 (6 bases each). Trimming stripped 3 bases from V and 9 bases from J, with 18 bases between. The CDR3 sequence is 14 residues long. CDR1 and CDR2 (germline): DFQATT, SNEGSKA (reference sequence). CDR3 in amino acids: CSASWLRGAPEQFF. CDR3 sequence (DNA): TGCAGTGCTAGTTGGTTAAGGGGGGCCCCTGAGCAGTTCTTC.

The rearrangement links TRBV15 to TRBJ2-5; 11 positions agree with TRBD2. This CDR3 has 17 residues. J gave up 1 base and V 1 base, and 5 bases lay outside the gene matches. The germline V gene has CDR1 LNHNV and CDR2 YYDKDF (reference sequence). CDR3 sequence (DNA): TGTGCCACCAGCAGAGGCCTAGCGGGAGGATCCCAAGAGACCCAGTACTTC. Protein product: CATSRGLAGGSQETQYF.

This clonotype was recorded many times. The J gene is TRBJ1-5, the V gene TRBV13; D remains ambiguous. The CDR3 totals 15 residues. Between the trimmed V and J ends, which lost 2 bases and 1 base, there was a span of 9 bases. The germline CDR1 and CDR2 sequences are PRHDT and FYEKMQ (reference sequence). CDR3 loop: CASSLMDSSNQPQHF. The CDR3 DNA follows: TGTGCCAGCAGCTTAATGGACTCCAGCAATCAGCCCCAGCATTTT.

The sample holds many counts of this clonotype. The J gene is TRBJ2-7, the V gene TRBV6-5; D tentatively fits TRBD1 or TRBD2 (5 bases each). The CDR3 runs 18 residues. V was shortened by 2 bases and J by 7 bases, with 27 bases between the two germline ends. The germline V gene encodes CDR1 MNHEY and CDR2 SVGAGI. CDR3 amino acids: CASSYGAYGARTPLEQYF. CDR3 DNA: TGTGCCAGCAGTTACGGGGCGTACGGGGCAAGAACGCCCCTAGAGCAGTACTTC.

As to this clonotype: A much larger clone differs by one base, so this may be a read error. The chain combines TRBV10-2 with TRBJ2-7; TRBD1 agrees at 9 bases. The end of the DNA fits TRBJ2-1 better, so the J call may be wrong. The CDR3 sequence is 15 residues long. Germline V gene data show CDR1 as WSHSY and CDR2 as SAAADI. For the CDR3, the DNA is TGCGCCAGCAGAGAGGGACAGGGAACATCCTACGAGCAGTTCTTC. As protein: CASREGQGTSYEQFF.

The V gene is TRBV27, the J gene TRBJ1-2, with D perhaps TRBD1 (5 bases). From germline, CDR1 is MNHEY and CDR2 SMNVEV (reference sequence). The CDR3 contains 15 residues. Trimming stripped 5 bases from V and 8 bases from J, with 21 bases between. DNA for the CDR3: TGTGCCAGCAGTACCTTACAGGATAGGGCGTTCGGCTACACCTTC. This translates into CASSTLQDRAFGYTF.

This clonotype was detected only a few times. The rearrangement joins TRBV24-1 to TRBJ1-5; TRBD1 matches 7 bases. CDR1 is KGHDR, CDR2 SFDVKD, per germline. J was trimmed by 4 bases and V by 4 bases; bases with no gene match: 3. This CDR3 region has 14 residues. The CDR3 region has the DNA TGTGCCACCAGTGACTGGGACAGTAATCAGCCCCAGCATTTT. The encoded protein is CATSDWDSNQPQHF.

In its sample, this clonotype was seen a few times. The CDR3 region is CASSLILLGLPDTQYF. The CDR3 DNA follows: TGTGCCAGCAGCTTGATTCTTCTCGGGTTGCCAGATACGCAGTATTTT. The chain recombines TRBV5-6 with TRBJ2-3; D unclear. Trimming cost V 1 base and J 4 bases, with 16 bases left between them. Germline V gene data show CDR1 as SGHDT and CDR2 as YYEEEE. The CDR3 is made up of 16 amino acids.

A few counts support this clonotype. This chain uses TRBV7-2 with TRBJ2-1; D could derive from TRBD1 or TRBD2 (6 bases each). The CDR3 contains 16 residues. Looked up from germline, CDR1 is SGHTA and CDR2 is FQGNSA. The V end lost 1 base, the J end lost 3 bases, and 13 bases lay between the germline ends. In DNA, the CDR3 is TGTGCCAGCAGCTTAGACGGGGGCCACTACTACAATGAGCAGTTCTTC. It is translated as CASSLDGGHYYNEQFF.

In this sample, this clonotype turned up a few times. The CDR3 region has the DNA TGTGCCAGCAATATATGGACGGCAGATACGCAGTATTTT. Translation: CASNIWTADTQYF. The chain links TRBV6-1 to TRBJ2-3; D unclear. This CDR3 has 13 residues. Between the trimmed V and J ends, which lost 7 bases and 4 bases, there was a span of 12 bases. Per the germline V gene, CDR1 is MNHNS and CDR2 is SASEGT.

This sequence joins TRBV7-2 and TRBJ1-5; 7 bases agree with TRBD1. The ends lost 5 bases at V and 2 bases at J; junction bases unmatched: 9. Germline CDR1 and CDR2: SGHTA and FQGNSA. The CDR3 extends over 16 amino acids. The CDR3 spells CASSLGGSRGNQPQHF. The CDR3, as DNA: TGTGCCAGCAGCCTAGGGGGCAGCCGGGGCAATCAGCCCCAGCATTTT.

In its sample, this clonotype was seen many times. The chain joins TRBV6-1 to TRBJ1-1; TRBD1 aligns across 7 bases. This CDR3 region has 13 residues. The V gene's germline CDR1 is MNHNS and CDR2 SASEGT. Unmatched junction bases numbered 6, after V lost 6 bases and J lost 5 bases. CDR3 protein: CASSLDRATEAFF. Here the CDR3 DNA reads TGTGCCAGCAGCCTAGACAGGGCAACTGAAGCTTTCTTT.

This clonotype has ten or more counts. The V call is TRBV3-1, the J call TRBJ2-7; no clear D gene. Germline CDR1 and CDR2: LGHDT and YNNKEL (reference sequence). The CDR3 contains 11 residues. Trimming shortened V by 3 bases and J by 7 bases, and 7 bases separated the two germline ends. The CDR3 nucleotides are TGTGCCAGCAGCCAGATGAGTGAGCAGTACTTC. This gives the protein CASSQMSEQYF.

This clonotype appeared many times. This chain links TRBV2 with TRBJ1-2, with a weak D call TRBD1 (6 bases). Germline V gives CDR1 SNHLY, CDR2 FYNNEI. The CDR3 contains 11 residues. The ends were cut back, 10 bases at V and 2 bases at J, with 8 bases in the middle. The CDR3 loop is CAITGNYGYTF. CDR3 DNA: TGTGCCATCACAGGGAACTATGGCTACACCTTC.

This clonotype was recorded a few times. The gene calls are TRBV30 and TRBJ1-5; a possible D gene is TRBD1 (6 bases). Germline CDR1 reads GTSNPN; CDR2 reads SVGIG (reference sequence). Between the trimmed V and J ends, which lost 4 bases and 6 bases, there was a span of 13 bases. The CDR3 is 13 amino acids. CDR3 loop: CAWTPGGPQPQHF. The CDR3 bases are TGTGCCTGGACTCCCGGGGGGCCTCAGCCCCAGCATTTT.

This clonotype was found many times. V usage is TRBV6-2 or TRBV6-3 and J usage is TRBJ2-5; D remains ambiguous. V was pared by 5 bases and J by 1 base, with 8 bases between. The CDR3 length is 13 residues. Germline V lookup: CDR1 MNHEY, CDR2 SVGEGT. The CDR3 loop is CASSRPPQETQYF. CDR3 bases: TGTGCCAGCAGTCGCCCCCCCCAAGAGACCCAGTACTTC.